A single sample is the source of the 18 T cell receptor beta chains below, sequenced in a study of T-cell reconstitution after alpha-beta-depleted transplantation in children (dated by TCRdb to the mid-2010s). The library was obtained by PCR. The instrument given in TCRdb is Illumina HiSeq 2500. TCR library preparation used molecular barcoding, with unique molecular identifiers applied to normalize quantification of the TCRbeta repertoire. The raw public reads went through TCRdb reprocessing: fastp at Q25, MiXCR clone calling, in-frame beta chains kept. Rows with one shared CDR3 protein collapse into an entry with the most common genes and DNA. This sample comprises more than 200,000 distinct CDR3 sequences, around 8.9% of them detected only once. The top ten hold around 5.1% of the sample. The sample was PBMCs from the stem cell graft donor, taken from the stem cell graft. These receptors all stem from a human donor who donated a stem cell graft to a child with SCID.

This clonotype has at least ten counts. The chain carries TRBV7-3 and TRBJ2-5; TRBD2 aligns across 7 bases. V gave up 4 bases and J gave up 0 bases; unmatched junction bases: 2. Germline CDR1 SGHTA, CDR2 FQGTGA. The CDR3 has 14 residues. The CDR3 here is CASSYLADQETQYF. As DNA, the CDR3 is TGTGCCAGCAGCTATCTAGCGGACCAAGAGACCCAGTACTTC.

This clonotype was detected ten times or more. V and J are TRBV2 and TRBJ2-5; no reliable D call. V was shortened by 2 bases and J by 11 bases, with 15 bases between the two germline ends. The germline CDR1 and CDR2 sequences are SNHLY and FYNNEI. The CDR3 runs 13 residues. The CDR3: CASSELAVSAQYF. The CDR3 DNA reads as TGTGCCAGCAGTGAATTGGCTGTTTCAGCTCAGTACTTC.

There are many counts of this clonotype. The chain has TRBV5-1 and TRBJ2-1; D is unclear. Germline V CDR1 and CDR2: SGHRS, YFSETQ. The CDR3 sequence is 14 residues long. V was cut by 7 bases and J by 2 bases, with 13 bases left in between. The CDR3 bases are TGCGCCAGCCAAGACCCGTCCGCCTACAATGAGCAGTTCTTC. Its translation is CASQDPSAYNEQFF.

This clonotype was counted at least ten times. The CDR3 sequence: CASSVGGRQKLFF. The CDR3, as DNA: TGTGCCAGCAGCGTAGGGGGACGCCAAAAACTGTTTTTT. The V gene is TRBV9, the J gene TRBJ1-4; a weak D match, TRBD1 (5 bases). This CDR3 has 13 amino acids. Trimming took off 0 bases at V and 9 bases at J, with 9 bases between the two ends. The germline gives CDR1 SGDLS, CDR2 YYNGEE.

In this sample, this clonotype turned up many times. The V call is TRBV20-1, the J call TRBJ1-1, with D unclear. Trimming removed 6 bases at V and 3 bases at J, with 26 bases between. The CDR3 extends over 17 amino acids. Germline CDR1 reads DFQATT; CDR2 reads SNEGSKA (reference sequence). CDR3 in amino acids: CSAPARANRYPYTEAFF. As DNA, the CDR3 is TGCAGTGCCCCCGCCCGGGCCAACCGCTACCCCTACACTGAAGCTTTCTTT.

This clonotype has ten or more counts. V usage is TRBV7-6 and J usage is TRBJ1-2; TRBD1 matches at 7 bases. The CDR3 covers 13 residues. Germline V gene sequence: CDR1 SGHVS, CDR2 FNYEAQ. V gave up 4 bases and J gave up 5 bases; unmatched junction bases: 4. The CDR3 DNA is TGTGCCAGCAGCTCATCACAGGGGTATGGCTACACCTTC. Translation gives CASSSSQGYGYTF.

This clonotype was detected many times. The chain uses TRBV5-1 and TRBJ2-3; 10 positions match TRBD2. CDR3 length: 18 residues. Germline CDR1 and CDR2: SGHRS and YFSETQ. J was trimmed by 4 bases and V by 0 bases; bases with no gene match: 11. CDR3 DNA sequence: TGCGCCAGCAGCTTGGGTCGTACTAGCGGGGCGCACGCAGATACGCAGTATTTT. It codes for CASSLGRTSGAHADTQYF.

This clonotype was seen repeatedly, ten times or more. This chain links TRBV7-8 with TRBJ1-5; maybe TRBD1 (6 bases). The CDR3 is 14 amino acids. Trimming cost V 5 bases and J 3 bases, with 11 bases left between them. Germline V gives CDR1 SGHVS, CDR2 FQNEAQ. The DNA for the CDR3 is TGTGCCAGCAGCGCAAACAGGGTCAATCAGCCCCAGCATTTT. As protein: CASSANRVNQPQHF.

This clonotype was picked up many times. The chain employs TRBV4-1 and TRBJ1-6, with TRBD1 as a possible D gene (5 bases). The CDR3 consists of 15 residues. Trimming took 3 bases from V and 6 from J, leaving 12 bases between them. Germline V gene data show CDR1 as MGHRA and CDR2 as YSYEKL. CDR3 protein: CASSHKDGGNSPLHF. DNA of the CDR3: TGCGCCAGCAGCCATAAGGACGGGGGTAATTCACCCCTCCACTTT.

The table lists this clonotype with many counts. The chain is built from TRBV24-1 and TRBJ2-2; D gene ambiguous. Trimming took off 9 bases at V and 0 bases at J, with 10 bases between the two ends. The CDR3 extends over 14 amino acids. Germline CDR1 and CDR2: KGHDR and SFDVKD. CDR3 loop: CATGTPTNTGELFF. The CDR3 DNA sequence: TGTGCCACCGGCACACCCACGAACACCGGGGAGCTGTTTTTT.

The sample holds many counts of this clonotype. The V gene is TRBV5-1, the J gene TRBJ2-7, with D perhaps assigned TRBD1 or TRBD2 (6 bases each). V was shortened by 8 bases and J by 4 bases, with 16 bases between the two germline ends. CDR1 and CDR2 from the germline V gene are SGHRS and YFSETQ. CDR3 length equals 13 residues. The CDR3 protein is CASKPGAGYEQYF. CDR3 DNA sequence: TGCGCCAGTAAACCAGGGGCGGGATACGAGCAGTACTTC.

This clonotype was counted ten times or more. The V gene is TRBV9, the J gene TRBJ2-2; D may correspond to TRBD1 or TRBD2 (6 bases each). Germline V lookup: CDR1 SGDLS, CDR2 YYNGEE. V was clipped by 3 bases and J by 9 bases, with 15 bases between them. CDR3 length: 14 residues. CDR3 sequence (DNA): TGTGCCAGCAGCGCGAGCACCGGGGGCCGGGAGCTGTTTTTT. Its protein product is CASSASTGGRELFF. Variable domain in full (rest from reference TRBV9 and TRBJ2-2): DSGVTQTPKHLITATGQRVTLRCSPRSGDLSVYWYQQSLDQGLQFLIQYYNGEERAKGNILERFSAQQFPDLHSELNLSSLELGDSALYFCASSASTGGRELFFGEGSRLTVL.

This clonotype was counted ten times or more. This chain joins TRBV5-1 and TRBJ1-4; D is unresolved. V lost 5 bases to trimming and J lost 5 bases, with 13 bases between them. The CDR3 covers 14 residues. From germline, CDR1 is SGHRS and CDR2 YFSETQ. The CDR3 sequence is CASSGGQQNEKLFF. As DNA, the CDR3 is TGCGCCAGCAGTGGAGGGCAGCAGAATGAAAAACTGTTTTTT.

In this sample, this clonotype turned up many times. CDR3 bases: TGCGCCAGCAGCTTGCCGTTGGGGGGGGGATCCTACGAGCAGTACTTC. This gives the protein CASSLPLGGGSYEQYF. The chain joins TRBV5-1 to TRBJ2-7; 7 bases are shared with TRBD2. Germline trimming cut 1 base from V and 1 base from J; bases unmatched to any gene: 8. CDR1 is SGHRS, CDR2 YFSETQ, per germline. There are 16 residues in the CDR3.

The V gene is TRBV4-2, the J gene TRBJ2-7, with D possibly matching TRBD2 (5 bases). V was clipped by 8 bases and J by 1 base, with 15 bases between them. Germline CDR1 is LGHNA and CDR2 is YNFKEQ. The CDR3 spans 14 residues. CDR3 sequence (DNA): TGTGCCAGCGGGCACGGGGTCGGTTCCTACGAGCAGTACTTC. It is translated as CASGHGVGSYEQYF.

This clonotype came up many times. The chain has TRBV20-1 and TRBJ1-1; D uncertain. V lost 4 bases to trimming and J lost 3 bases, with 9 bases between them. Germline V gives CDR1 DFQATT, CDR2 SNEGSKA (reference sequence). This CDR3 is built from 12 residues. CDR3 in DNA: TGCAGTGCTACGGACGGATACACTGAAGCTTTCTTT. Its protein product is CSATDGYTEAFF.

This clonotype has ten or more counts. The rearrangement links TRBV5-1 to TRBJ2-3; 7 bases agree with TRBD2. Germline V CDR1 and CDR2: SGHRS, YFSETQ. The ends lost 3 bases at V and 1 base at J; junction bases unmatched: 11. This CDR3 spans 17 amino acids. The CDR3 DNA reads as TGCGCCAGCAGCTCCCCCGATTGGGCGGGGGGCACAGATACGCAGTATTTT. Amino acids: CASSSPDWAGGTDTQYF.

The chain joins TRBV6-5 to TRBJ1-5, with D possibly being TRBD1 (5 bases). Germline CDR1 MNHEY, CDR2 SVGAGI. The CDR3 contains 17 residues. Trimming cost V 0 bases and J 0 bases, with 12 bases left between them. The CDR3 nucleotides are TGTGCCAGCAGTTACTCAGGGGTGTGGGATAGCAATCAGCCCCAGCATTTT. This translates into CASSYSGVWDSNQPQHF.